Below, one T cell receptor beta chain is given with its context. Its antigen is not known. The method was immunoSEQ multiplex PCR; TCRdb's version includes in-frame clones alone and lacks a portion of them. The sample lists approximately 120,000 clones, around 84% occurring once. These data belong to a study of radiation and T cells in renal cell carcinoma. Study information: Nephrectomy followed 15 Gy stereotactic body radiation by 4 weeks. General study points: From baseline, blood top tumor clonotypes peaked at 2 weeks post-radiation.

The time point denotes: baseline pretreatment blood. Treatment denoted: 15 Gy SBRT to primary tumor, nephrectomy 4 weeks later. This receptor was taken from a woman in her sixties or seventies with renal cell carcinoma. Sequenced material: blood, taken from a patient whose treatment included radiotherapy and nephrectomy.

As DNA, the CDR3 is TGTGCCAGCAGGCTGGGGGAAAGCTTCTACAATGAGCAGTTCTTC. The encoded protein is CASRLGESFYNEQFF. This chain links TRBV27 with TRBJ2-1; D could derive from TRBD1 or TRBD2 (5 bases each). This CDR3 spans 15 amino acids. Germline CDR1 and CDR2: MNHEY and SMNVEV (reference sequence). V shed 6 bases and J shed 3 bases, with 15 bases lying between them.